This T cell receptor beta chain was retrieved from a study of shared clonotypes between healthy human individuals. CD45RO-negative, CCR7-selected cells formed the naive CD8 fraction, which excluded terminally differentiated effector memory CD45RA+ cells. V was pared by 1 base and J by 13 bases, with 1 base of the junction left unmatched. The CDR3 runs to 11 residues. Germline assignment: CDR1 SEHNR and CDR2 FQNEAQ (reference sequence). The data were produced by immunoSEQ multiplex PCR, yet TCRdb's version contains in-frame clones alone and is incomplete. The sample shows millions of clones, approximately 94% of them seen only once.

The source is a young man in good health. The sequenced sample was naive CD8+ T cells sorted from blood. The chain is built from TRBV7-9 and TRBJ1-1; 9 bases are shared with TRBD1. The DNA for the CDR3 is TGTGCCAGCAGCTTAGGGGACAGGGATTTCTTT. Protein product: CASSLGDRDFF.